A selection of T cell receptor beta chains follows, all from one sample in a study of control samples from healthy donors and cancer patients. Here immunoSEQ multiplex PCR was the method, and the copy in TCRdb shows in-frame clones only, minus some. The sample gives tens of thousands of clones, approximately 87% of which show up once; about 50% is in the top ten. Material for sequencing was blood. These receptors were collected from a man aged 60 to 69 in good health. Both conserved end residues are part of each CDR3.

j_gene	v_gene	CDR3aa
TRBJ2-7	TRBV4-2	CASSQSNIRAGAAYEQYF
TRBJ2-7	TRBV30	CAWRKSGTSYEQYF
TRBJ1-1	TRBV10-2	CASQGQGSNTEAFF
TRBJ2-6	TRBV4-2	CASSQEATGAISSGANVLTF
TRBJ2-7	TRBV28	CASLSRGRAANEQYF
TRBJ2-1	TRBV6-6	CASSPGLGLAGGPKQFF
TRBJ2-7	TRBV19	CASSGGSDYEQYF
TRBJ2-2	TRBV24-1	CATSGRVSSGELFF
TRBJ2-3	TRBV11-1	CASSLSATDTQYF
TRBJ2-3	TRBV7-3	CASSLSGWTDTQYF
TRBJ1-2	TRBV5-4	CASSFTLSRGTGYTF
TRBJ2-3	TRBV5-6	CASSPLPWTSGNTDTQYF
TRBJ2-7	TRBV22-1	CPGSAERDRGFHEQYF